This TCR beta chain was recovered during a study of blood T cell repertoires in COVID-19. The overall study: Italy, Spain and the United States were the sources of the convalescent and acute COVID-19 samples. T cells, B-cell-depleted T cells, or PBMCs supplied cDNA or gDNA.

Germline loops: CDR1 MNHEY, CDR2 SVGEGT. CDR3 size: 14 residues. Germline trimming cut 2 bases from V and 12 bases from J; bases unmatched to any gene: 8. Study processing details: Nucleated cell counts were estimated from reference gene primer amplification. Measured with immunoSEQ multiplex PCR; TCRdb has only the in-frame clones, and not every one. V, J and clone size are those of that table, while D and trimming were read from the DNA. Altogether 200,000 to 250,000 clones are present, 84% being singletons, with the ten largest covering just under 20%. The chain joins TRBV6-2 or TRBV6-3 to TRBJ2-1; 9 nucleotides line up with TRBD2. Sequenced input: peripheral blood. This sequence originates from a man aged 30 to 39 with active or convalescent COVID-19. CDR3 nucleotide sequence: TGTGCCAGCAGTTACGCAATAGCGGGAGATGGGCAGTTCTTC. This sequence encodes CASSYAIAGDGQFF.